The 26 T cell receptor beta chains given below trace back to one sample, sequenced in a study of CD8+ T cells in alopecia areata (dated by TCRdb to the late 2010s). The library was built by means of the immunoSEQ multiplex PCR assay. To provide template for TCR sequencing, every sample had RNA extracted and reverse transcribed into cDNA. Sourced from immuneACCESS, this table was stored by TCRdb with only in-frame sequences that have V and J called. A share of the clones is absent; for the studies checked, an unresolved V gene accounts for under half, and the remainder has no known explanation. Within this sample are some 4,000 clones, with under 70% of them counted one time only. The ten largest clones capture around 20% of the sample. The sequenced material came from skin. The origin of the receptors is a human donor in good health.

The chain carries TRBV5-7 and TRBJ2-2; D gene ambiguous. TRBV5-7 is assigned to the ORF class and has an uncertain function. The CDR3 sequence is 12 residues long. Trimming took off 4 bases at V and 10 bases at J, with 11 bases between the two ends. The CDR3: CASSHTAQELFF. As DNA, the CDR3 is TGTGCCAGCAGCCACACGGCACAGGAGCTGTTTTTT.

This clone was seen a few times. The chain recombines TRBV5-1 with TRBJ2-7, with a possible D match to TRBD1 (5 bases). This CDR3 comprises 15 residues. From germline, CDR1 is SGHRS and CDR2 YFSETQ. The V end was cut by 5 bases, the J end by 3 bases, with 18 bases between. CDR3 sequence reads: CASRATAGLNYEQYF. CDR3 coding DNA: TGCGCCAGCAGAGCGACGGCAGGGTTGAACTACGAGCAGTACTTC.

CDR3 DNA sequence: TGTGCCAGCAGTGACTCCGGGGGCTCTGGGGCCAACGTCCTGACTTTC. Amino acid sequence: CASSDSGGSGANVLTF. The chain employs TRBV6-4 and TRBJ2-6; the D gene is possibly TRBD2 (6 bases). Germline loops: CDR1 MRHNA, CDR2 SNTAGT. The CDR3 loop spans 16 amino acids. V lost 0 bases, J lost 0 bases, and 6 bases lay in between.

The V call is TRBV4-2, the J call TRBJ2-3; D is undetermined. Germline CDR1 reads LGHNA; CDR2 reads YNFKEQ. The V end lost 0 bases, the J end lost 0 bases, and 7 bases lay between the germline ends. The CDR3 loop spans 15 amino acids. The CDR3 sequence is CASSQETLSTDTQYF. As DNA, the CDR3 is TGTGCCAGCAGCCAAGAGACACTTAGCACAGATACGCAGTATTTT.

The DNA of the CDR3 is TGTGCCAGTAGTTCTACCTTCACAGGGGGCGGTCATTCCGCCGGGGAGCTGTTTTTT. It encodes CASSSTFTGGGHSAGELFF. V and J are TRBV19 and TRBJ2-2; 9 bases match TRBD1. Germline V gives CDR1 LNHDA, CDR2 SQIVND (reference sequence). CDR3 length: 19 amino acids. V was clipped by 5 bases and J by 6 bases; unmatched bases: 19.

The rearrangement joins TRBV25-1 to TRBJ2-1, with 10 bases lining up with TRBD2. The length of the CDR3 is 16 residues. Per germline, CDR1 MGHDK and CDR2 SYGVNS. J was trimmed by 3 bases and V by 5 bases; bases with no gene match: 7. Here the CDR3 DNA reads TGTGCCAGCAGTCCCCTAGCGGGAGTATTCTACAATGAGCAGTTCTTC. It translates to CASSPLAGVFYNEQFF.

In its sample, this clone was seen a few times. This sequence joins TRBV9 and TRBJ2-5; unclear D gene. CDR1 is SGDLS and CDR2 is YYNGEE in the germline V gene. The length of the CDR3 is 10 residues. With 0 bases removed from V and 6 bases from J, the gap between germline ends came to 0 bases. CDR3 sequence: CASSVETQYF. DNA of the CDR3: TGTGCCAGCAGCGTAGAGACCCAGTACTTC.

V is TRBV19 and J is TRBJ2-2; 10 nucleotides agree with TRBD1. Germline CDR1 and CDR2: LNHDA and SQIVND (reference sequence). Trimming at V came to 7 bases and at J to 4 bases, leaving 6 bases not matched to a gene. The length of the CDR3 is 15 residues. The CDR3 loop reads CASTGTGVITGELFF. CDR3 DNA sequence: TGTGCCAGTACCGGGACAGGGGTGATCACCGGGGAGCTGTTTTTT.

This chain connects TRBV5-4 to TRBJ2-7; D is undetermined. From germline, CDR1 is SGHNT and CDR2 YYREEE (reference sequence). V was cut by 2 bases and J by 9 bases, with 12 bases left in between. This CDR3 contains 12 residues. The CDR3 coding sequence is TGTGCCAGCAGCTTTTCGGCAAGAGGGCAGTACTTC. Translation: CASSFSARGQYF.

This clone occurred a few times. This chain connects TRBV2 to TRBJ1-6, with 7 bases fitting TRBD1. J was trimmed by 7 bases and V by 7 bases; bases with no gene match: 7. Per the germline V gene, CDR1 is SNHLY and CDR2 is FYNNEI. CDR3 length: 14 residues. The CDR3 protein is CASKNRGANSPLHF. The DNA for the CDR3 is TGTGCCAGCAAGAACAGGGGCGCGAATTCACCCCTCCACTTT.

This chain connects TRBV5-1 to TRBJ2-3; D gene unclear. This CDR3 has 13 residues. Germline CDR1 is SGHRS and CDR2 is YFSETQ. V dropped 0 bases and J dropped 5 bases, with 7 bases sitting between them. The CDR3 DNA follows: TGCGCCAGCAGCTTGGGAATGAGAGATACGCAGTATTTT. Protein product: CASSLGMRDTQYF.

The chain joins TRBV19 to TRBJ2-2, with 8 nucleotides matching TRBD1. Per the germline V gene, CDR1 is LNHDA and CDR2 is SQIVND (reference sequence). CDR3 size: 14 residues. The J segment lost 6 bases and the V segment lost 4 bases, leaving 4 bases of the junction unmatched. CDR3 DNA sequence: TGTGCCAGTAGTAGGACAGGGATGTCCGGGGAGCTGTTTTTT. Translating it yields CASSRTGMSGELFF.

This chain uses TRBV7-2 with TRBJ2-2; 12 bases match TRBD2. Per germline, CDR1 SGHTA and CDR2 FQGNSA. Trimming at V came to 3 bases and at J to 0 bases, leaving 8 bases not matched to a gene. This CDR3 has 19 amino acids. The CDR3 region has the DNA TGTGCCAGCAGCTTTCGGACTAGCGGGATGTTCGCGAACACCGGGGAGCTGTTTTTT. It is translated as CASSFRTSGMFANTGELFF.

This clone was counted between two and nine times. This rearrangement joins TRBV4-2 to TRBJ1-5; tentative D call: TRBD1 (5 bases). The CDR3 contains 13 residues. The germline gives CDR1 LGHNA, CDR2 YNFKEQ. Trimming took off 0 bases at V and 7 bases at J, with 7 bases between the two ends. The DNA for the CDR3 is TGTGCCAGCAGCCAAGAAGAGGGGCAGCCCCAGCATTTT. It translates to CASSQEEGQPQHF.

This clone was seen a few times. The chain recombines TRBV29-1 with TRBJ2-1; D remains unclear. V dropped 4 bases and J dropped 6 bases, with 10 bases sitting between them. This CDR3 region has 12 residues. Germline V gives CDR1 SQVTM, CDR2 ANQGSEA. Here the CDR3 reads CSVAEVPNEQFF. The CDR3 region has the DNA TGCAGCGTTGCCGAGGTGCCCAATGAGCAGTTCTTC.

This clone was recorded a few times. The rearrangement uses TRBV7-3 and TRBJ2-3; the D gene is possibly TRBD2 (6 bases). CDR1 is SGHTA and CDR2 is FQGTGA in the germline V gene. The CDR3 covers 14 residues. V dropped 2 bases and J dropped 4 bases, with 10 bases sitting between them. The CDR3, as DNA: TGTGCCAGCAGCTTATACGGGAGCCCAGATACGCAGTATTTT. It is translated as CASSLYGSPDTQYF.

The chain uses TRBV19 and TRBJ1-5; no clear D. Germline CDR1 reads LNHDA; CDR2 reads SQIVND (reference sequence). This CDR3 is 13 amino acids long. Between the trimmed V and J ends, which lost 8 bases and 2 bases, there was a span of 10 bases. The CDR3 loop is CASRGTGNQPQHF. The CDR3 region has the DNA TGTGCCAGTCGAGGAACGGGCAATCAGCCCCAGCATTTT.

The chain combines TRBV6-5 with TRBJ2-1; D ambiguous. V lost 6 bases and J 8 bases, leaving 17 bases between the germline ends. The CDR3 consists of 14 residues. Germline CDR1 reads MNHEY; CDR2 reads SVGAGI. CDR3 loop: CASSPSWLVDEQFF. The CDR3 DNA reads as TGTGCCAGCAGCCCCAGTTGGCTAGTTGATGAGCAGTTCTTC.

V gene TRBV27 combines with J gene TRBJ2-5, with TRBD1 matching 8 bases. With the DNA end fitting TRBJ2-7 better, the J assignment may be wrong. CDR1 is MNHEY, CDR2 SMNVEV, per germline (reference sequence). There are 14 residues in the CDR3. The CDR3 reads CASSPSGQGYEQYF. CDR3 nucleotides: TGTGCCAGCAGCCCTTCAGGACAGGGTTACGAGCAGTACTTC.

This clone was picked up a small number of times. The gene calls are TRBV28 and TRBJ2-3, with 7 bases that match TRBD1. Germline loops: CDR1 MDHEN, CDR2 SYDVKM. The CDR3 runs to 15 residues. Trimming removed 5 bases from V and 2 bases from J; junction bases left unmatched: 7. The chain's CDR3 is CASSPPDRLTDTQYF. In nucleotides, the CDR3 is TGTGCCAGCAGTCCACCGGACAGGCTCACAGATACGCAGTATTTT.

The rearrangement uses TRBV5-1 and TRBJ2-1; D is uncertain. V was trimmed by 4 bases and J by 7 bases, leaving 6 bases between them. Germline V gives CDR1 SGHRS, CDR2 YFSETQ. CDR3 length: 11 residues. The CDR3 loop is CASSGANEQFF. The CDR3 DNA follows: TGCGCCAGCAGCGGAGCGAATGAGCAGTTCTTC.

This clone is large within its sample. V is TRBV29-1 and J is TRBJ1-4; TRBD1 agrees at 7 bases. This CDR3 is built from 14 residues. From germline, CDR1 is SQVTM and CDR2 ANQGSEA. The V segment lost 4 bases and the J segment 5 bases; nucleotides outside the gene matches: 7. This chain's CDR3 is CSVGGGRGNEKLFF. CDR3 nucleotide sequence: TGCAGCGTTGGAGGGGGCAGGGGCAATGAAAAACTGTTTTTT.

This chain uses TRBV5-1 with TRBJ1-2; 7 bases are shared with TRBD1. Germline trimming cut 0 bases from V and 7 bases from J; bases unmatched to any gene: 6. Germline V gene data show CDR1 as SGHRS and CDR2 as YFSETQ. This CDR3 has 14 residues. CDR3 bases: TGCGCCAGCAGCTTGGAAAGGGGGCTCCTTGGCTACACCTTC. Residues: CASSLERGLLGYTF.

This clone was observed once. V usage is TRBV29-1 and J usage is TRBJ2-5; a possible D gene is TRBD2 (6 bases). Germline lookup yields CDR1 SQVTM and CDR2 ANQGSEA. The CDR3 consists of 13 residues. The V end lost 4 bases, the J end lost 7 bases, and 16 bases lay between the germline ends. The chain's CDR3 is CSVGEMGRRTQYF. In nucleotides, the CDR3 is TGCAGCGTTGGAGAAATGGGGAGGAGGACCCAGTACTTC.

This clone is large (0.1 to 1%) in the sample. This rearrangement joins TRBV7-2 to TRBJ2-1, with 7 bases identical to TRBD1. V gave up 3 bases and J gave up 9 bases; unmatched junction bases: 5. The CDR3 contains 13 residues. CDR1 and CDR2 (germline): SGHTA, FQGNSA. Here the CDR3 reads CASSFGQATEQFF. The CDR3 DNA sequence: TGTGCCAGCAGCTTCGGACAGGCCACTGAGCAGTTCTTC. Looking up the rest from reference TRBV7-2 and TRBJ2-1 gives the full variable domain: GAGVSQSPSNKVTEKGKDVELRCDPISGHTALYWYRQSLGQGLEFLIYFQGNSAPDKSGLPSDRFSAERTGGSVSTLTIQRTQQEDSAVYLCASSFGQATEQFFGPGTRLTVL.

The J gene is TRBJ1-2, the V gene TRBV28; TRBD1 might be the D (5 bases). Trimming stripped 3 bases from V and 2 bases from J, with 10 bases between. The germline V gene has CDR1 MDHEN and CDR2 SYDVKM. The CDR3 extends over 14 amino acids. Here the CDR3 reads CASSLLRDNYGYTF. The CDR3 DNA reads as TGTGCCAGCAGTTTGTTACGGGACAACTATGGCTACACCTTC.